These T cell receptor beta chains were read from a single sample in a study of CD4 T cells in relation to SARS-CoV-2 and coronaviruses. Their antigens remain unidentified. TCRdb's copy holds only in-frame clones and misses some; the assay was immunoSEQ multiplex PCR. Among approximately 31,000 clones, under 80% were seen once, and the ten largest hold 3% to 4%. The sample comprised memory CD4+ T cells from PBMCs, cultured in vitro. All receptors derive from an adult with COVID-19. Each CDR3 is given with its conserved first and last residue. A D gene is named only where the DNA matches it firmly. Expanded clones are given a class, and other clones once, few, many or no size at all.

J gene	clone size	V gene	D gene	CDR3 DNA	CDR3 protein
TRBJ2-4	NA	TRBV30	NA	TGTGCCTGGAGTTGGGGGATTGAGAGGGTTGCCAAAAACATTCAGTACTTC	CAWSWGIERVAKNIQYF
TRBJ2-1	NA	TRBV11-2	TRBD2	TGTGCCAGCAGCTTGCGGGGGGGAAATGAGCAGTTCTTC	CASSLRGGNEQFF
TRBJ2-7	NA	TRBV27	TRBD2	TGTGCCAGCAGATATACTAGCGGGAGGTCCCACGAGCAGTACTTC	CASRYTSGRSHEQYF
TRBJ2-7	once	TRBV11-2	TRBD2	TGTGCCAGCAGCTTAGATAGACTAGCGGGAGGCTACGAGCAGTACTTC	CASSLDRLAGGYEQYF
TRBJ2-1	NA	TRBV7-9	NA	TGTGCCAGCGCGACGAATGAGCAGTTCTTC	CASATNEQFF
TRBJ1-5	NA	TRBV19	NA	TGTGCCAGTAGTATTAATGTCCAGGCGCCCCAGCATTTT	CASSINVQAPQHF
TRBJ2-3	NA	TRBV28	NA	TGTGCCAGCAGTTTACCAGGGGATTTGGGAGATACGCAGTATTTT	CASSLPGDLGDTQYF
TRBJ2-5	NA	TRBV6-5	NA	TGTGCCAGCAGTTACTATAGGGCAGGGATTTTGGAGACCCAGTACTTC	CASSYYRAGILETQYF
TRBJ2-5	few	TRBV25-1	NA	TGTGCCAGCAGTGATAACTGGTCAGAGACCCAGTACTTC	CASSDNWSETQYF
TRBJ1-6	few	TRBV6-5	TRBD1	TGTGCCAGCATGCAGGGGGCCCTTAATTCACCCCTCCACTTT	CASMQGALNSPLHF
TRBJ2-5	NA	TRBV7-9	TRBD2	TGTGCCAGCAGCTGGGGGGGGGAGGGTACGGAGACCCAGTACTTC	CASSWGGEGTETQYF
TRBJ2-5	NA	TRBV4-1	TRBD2	TGCGCCAGCAGCCCGGGTTTGGGGGAGGGCCTGCAGACCCAGTACTTC	CASSPGLGEGLQTQYF
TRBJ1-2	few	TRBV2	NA	TGTGCCAGCAGTGAACCACTAATGGGAGAGACAAGGGATGGCTTTGGCTACACCTTC	CASSEPLMGETRDGFGYTF
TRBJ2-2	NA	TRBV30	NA	TGTGCCTGGAGACTTTCCGGGGAGCTGTTTTTT	CAWRLSGELFF
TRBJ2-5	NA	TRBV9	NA	TGTGCCAGCAGCGTAGCTACGACGGAGACCCAGTACTTC	CASSVATTETQYF
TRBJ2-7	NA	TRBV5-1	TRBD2	TGCGCCAGCAGCTTGGCCAGCGGGATCACCTACGAGCAGTACTTC	CASSLASGITYEQYF
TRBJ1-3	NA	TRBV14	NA	TGTGCCAGCAGCCAAGATTTACGGACCCAAAACACCATATATTTT	CASSQDLRTQNTIYF
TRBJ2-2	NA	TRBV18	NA	TGTGCCAGCTCACCGGGCATCTTGGGCACCGGGGAGCTGTTTTTT	CASSPGILGTGELFF
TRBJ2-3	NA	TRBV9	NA	TGTGCCAGCAGCGCACTCACAGATACGCAGTATTTT	CASSALTDTQYF
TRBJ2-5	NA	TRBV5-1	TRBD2	TGCGCCAGCAGCTTTTATAGAGCGGGAGGGCAAGAGACCCAGTACTTC	CASSFYRAGGQETQYF
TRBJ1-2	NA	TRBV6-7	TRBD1	TGTGCCAGCAGTTACCCACGACAGGGCCCTAACTATGGCTACACCTTC	CASSYPRQGPNYGYTF
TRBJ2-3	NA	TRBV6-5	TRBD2	TGTGCCACCGGGACTAGCGGGAGAGTGGATACGCAGTATTTT	CATGTSGRVDTQYF
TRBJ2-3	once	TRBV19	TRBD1	TGTGCCAGTAGTACGACAGGGCGAGCAGATACGCAGTATTTT	CASSTTGRADTQYF
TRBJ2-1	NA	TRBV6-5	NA	TGTGCCAGCATGGGACCAAGAAACAATGAGCAGTTCTTC	CASMGPRNNEQFF
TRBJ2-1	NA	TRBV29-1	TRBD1	TGCAGCGTTGAAGTCGGGGACAGGGGCTACCCTTACAATGAGCAGTTCTTC	CSVEVGDRGYPYNEQFF
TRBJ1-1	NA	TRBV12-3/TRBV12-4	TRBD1	TGTGCCAGCAAAAGGGACAGCCACACTGAAGCTTTCTTT	CASKRDSHTEAFF
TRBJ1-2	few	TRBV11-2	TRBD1	TGTGCCAGCAGCGAGGGACAGGGCTATGGCTACACCTTC	CASSEGQGYGYTF
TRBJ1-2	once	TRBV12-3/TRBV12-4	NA	TGTGCCAGCAGTTTAAGGGTTGACTATGGCTACACCTTC	CASSLRVDYGYTF
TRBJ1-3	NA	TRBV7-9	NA	TGTGCCAGCAGCGAGATTGGGACAAGCTCTGGAAACACCATATATTTT	CASSEIGTSSGNTIYF
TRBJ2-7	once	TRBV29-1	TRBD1	TGCAGCGTGACCGGGACAGGGGGCAACTACGAGCAGTACTTC	CSVTGTGGNYEQYF
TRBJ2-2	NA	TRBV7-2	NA	TGTGCCAGCAACTTATCAAGTAACTTCGCGAACACCGGGGAGCTGTTTTTT	CASNLSSNFANTGELFF
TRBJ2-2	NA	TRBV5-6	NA	TGTGCCAGCAGCTTCGGCCAGACCGGGGAGCTGTTTTTT	CASSFGQTGELFF
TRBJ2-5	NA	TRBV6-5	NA	TGTGCCAGCAGTTACTCGGAGGCAGGGCGAGAGACCCAGTACTTC	CASSYSEAGRETQYF
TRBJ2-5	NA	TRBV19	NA	TGTGCCAGTAGTATAGGAAGACGCAGGTCGGCCCAAGAGACCCAGTACTTC	CASSIGRRRSAQETQYF
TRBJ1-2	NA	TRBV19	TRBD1	TGTGCCAGTAGTACAGGGGGCGCGGGCTATGGCTACACCTTC	CASSTGGAGYGYTF
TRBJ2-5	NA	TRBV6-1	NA	TGTGCCAGCAGTGAAGGCGAGTGGGCCCAGTACTTC	CASSEGEWAQYF
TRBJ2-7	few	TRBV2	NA	TGTGCCAGCCGGCGTAGCCCTGGGTTCGAGCAGTACTTC	CASRRSPGFEQYF
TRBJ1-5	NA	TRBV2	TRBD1	TGTGCCAGCAGGTCACAGGGGAGCAATCAGCCCCAGCATTTT	CASRSQGSNQPQHF
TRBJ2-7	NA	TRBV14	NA	TGTGCCAGCAGCCAAGCGTTGGGGAGCTCCTACGAGCAGTACTTC	CASSQALGSSYEQYF
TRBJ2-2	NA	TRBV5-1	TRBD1	TGCGCCAGCAGCATGCCCCGGACAGGGGGCAGGGAGCTGTTTTTT	CASSMPRTGGRELFF